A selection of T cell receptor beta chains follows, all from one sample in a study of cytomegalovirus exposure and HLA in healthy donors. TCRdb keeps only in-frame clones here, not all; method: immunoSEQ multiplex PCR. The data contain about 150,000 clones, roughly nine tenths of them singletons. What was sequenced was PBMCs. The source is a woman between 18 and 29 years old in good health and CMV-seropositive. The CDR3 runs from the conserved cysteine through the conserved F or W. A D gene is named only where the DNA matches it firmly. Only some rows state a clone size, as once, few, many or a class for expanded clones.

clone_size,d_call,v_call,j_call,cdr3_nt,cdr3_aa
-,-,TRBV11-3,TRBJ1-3,TGTGCCAGCAGCTTATCTCGGGACTCTGGAAACACCATATATTTT,CASSLSRDSGNTIYF
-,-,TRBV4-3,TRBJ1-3,TGCGCCAGCAGCCAAGAGGGGGCGAGCTCTGGAAACACCATATATTTT,CASSQEGASSGNTIYF
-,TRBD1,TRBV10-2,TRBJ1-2,TGCGCCAGCAGTGAGTCGACAGGGGGGGGCTATGGCTACACCTTC,CASSESTGGGYGYTF
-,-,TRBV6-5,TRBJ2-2,TGTGCCAGCAGGCTAAACGGGGAGCTGTTTTTT,CASRLNGELFF
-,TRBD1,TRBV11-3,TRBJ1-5,TGTGCCAGCAGCTCCCGCAGACAGGGACAAGACAATCAGCCCCAGCATTTT,CASSSRRQGQDNQPQHF
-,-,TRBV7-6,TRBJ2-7,TGTGCCAGCAGCTTGGAGGCCCCCTACGAGCAGTACTTC,CASSLEAPYEQYF
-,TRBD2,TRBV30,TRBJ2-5,TGTGCCTGGACCCCTACGGGACTAGCGACAACGGGGGAGACCCAGTACTTC,CAWTPTGLATTGETQYF
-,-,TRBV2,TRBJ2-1,TGTGCCAGCAGCTCCGACTACCTAGGCAGCAATGAGCAGTTCTTC,CASSSDYLGSNEQFF
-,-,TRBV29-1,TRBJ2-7,TGCAGCGTTGAAGGGACGCTAGCGAACCCCTACGAGCAGTACTTC,CSVEGTLANPYEQYF
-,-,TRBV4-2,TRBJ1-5,TGTGCCAGCAGCCAAGTGGAGGACGCTAGGATCCAGCATTTT,CASSQVEDARIQHF
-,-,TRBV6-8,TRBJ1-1,TGTGCCAGCAGAGACAGGCTAAACACTGAAGCTTTCTTT,CASRDRLNTEAFF
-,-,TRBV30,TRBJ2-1,TGTGCCTGGAGGGGAGATCTTAGGGCAGCGGAGCAGTTCTTC,CAWRGDLRAAEQFF
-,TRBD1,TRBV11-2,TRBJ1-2,TGTGCCAGCAGCCTTAGCAGGGGGCACGGTGGCTACACCTTC,CASSLSRGHGGYTF
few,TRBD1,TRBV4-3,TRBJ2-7,TGCGCCAGCAGCCGGGACAGGGTCCAGTACGAGCAGTACTTC,CASSRDRVQYEQYF
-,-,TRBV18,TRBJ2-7,TGTGCCAGCTCACCAATAAGCACGAGTGCGAACGAGCAGTACTTC,CASSPISTSANEQYF
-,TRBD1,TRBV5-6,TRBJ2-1,TGTGCCAGCAGCGAGTACAGGGGGACCTCCTACAATGAGCAGTTCTTC,CASSEYRGTSYNEQFF
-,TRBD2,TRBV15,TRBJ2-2,TGTGCCACCAGCAGGGGACTAGCGGGGCCAGGGGAGCTGTTTTTT,CATSRGLAGPGELFF
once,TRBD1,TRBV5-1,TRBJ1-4,TGCGCCAGCAGCACCGGACAGGGCGGGGAGAAACTGTTTTTT,CASSTGQGGEKLFF
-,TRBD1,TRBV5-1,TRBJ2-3,TGCGCCAGCAGCTTGGTGACAGGGGGCACAGATACGCAGTATTTT,CASSLVTGGTDTQYF
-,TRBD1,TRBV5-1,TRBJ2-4,TGCGCCAGCAGCTTGCTAGCCGGGACAGGGACAATTCAGTACTTC,CASSLLAGTGTIQYF
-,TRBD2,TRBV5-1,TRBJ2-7,TGCGCCAGCAGCTTGGTCGGCGGGAGGGCCGGGTACGAGCAGTACTTC,CASSLVGGRAGYEQYF
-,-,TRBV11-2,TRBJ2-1,TGTGCCAGCAGCAGATACGAGAGGGACAATGAGCAGTTCTTC,CASSRYERDNEQFF
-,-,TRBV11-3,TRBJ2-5,TGTGCCAGCAGCTTAGGGCTAGCAGACAAAGAGACCCAGTACTTC,CASSLGLADKETQYF